The clone carrying this T cell receptor (beta chain) was seen only a few times. Its specificity is unknown. The sample belongs to a study of T cells after yellow fever vaccination. UMIs were added to TCR cDNA along with a universal primer site when it was made by 5'RACE template switching. One entry per CDR3 protein, called by TCRdb with MiXCR from the 5' RACE reads. The sample shows hundreds of thousands of distinct CDR3 sequences, around 12% of them seen only once. This CDR3 has 15 amino acids. CDR1 and CDR2 from the germline V gene are SGHAT and FQNNGV. Deletions cut 5 bases from V and 5 bases from J, with 18 bases between. Points from the study as a whole: A weaker secondary response peaked on day 5, the primary on day 15.

The chain is built from TRBV11-2 and TRBJ2-5; D might be TRBD1 (6 bases). Source: PBMCs, taken on the day of the yellow fever booster vaccination. The source is a man aged 25 to 45 who received the YFV17D yellow fever vaccine. DNA of the CDR3: TGTGCCAGCAGCCCCGGGGACATCCTACGGGAGACCCAGTACTTC. Translation gives CASSPGDILRETQYF.